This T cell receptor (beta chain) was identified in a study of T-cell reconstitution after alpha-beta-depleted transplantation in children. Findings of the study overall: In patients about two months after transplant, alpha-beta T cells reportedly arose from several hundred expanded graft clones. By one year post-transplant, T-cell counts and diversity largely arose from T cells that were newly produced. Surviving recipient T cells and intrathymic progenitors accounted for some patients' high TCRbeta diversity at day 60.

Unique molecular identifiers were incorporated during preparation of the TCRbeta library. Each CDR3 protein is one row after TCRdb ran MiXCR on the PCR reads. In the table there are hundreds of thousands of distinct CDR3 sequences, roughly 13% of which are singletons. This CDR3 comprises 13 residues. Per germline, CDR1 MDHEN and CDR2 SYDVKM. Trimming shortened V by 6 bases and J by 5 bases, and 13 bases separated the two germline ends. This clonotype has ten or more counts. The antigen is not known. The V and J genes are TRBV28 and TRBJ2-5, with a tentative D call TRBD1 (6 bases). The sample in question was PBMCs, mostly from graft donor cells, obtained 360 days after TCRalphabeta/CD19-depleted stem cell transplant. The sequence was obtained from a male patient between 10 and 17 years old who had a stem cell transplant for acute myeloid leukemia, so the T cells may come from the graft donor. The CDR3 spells CASRQGSSETQYF. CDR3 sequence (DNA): TGTGCCAGCAGGCAGGGGTCAAGCGAGACCCAGTACTTC. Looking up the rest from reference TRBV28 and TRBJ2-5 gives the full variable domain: DVKVTQSSRYLVKRTGEKVFLECVQDMDHENMFWYRQDPGLGLRLIYFSYDVKMKEKGDIPEGYSVSREKKERFSLILESASTNQTSMYLCASRQGSSETQYFGPGTRLLVL.